The 28 T cell receptor beta chains below were found in one sample sequenced in a study of cytomegalovirus exposure and HLA in healthy donors. PCR primers comprised 60 Vbeta and 13 Jbeta primers. Profiling relied on immunoSEQ multiplex PCR, and the TCRdb table lists in-frame clones only, not all of them. The table records about 180,000 clones, over 70% of them present only once. Sequencing was done on a sample of PBMCs. The receptors stem from a man younger than 35 in good health and CMV-seronegative.

The J gene is TRBJ2-5, the V gene TRBV11-2, with D perhaps TRBD2 (7 bases). Germline values: CDR1 SGHAT, CDR2 FQNNGV. This CDR3 spans 15 amino acids. Trimming left V 5 bases short and J 3 bases short, with 16 bases between. The CDR3 DNA follows: TGTGCCAGCAGCCGAGGGGGGGGTGGGGAAGAGACCCAGTACTTC. Amino acid sequence: CASSRGGGGEETQYF. The whole variable domain, filled in from reference TRBV11-2 and TRBJ2-5, reads EAGVAQSPRYKIIEKRQSVAFWCNPISGHATLYWYQQILGQGPKLLIQFQNNGVVDDSQLPKDRFSAERLKGVDSTLKIQPAKLEDSAVYLCASSRGGGGEETQYFGPGTRLLVL.

V and J are TRBV19 and TRBJ1-1, with a tentative D call TRBD1 (6 bases). Germline values: CDR1 LNHDA, CDR2 SQIVND (reference sequence). Trimming took off 5 bases at V and 4 bases at J, with 11 bases between the two ends. CDR3 length: 13 amino acids. The CDR3 sequence: CASSLGGGTEAFF. The DNA of the CDR3 is TGTGCCAGTAGTCTAGGGGGGGGCACTGAAGCTTTCTTT.

This clone came up a few times. This rearrangement joins TRBV7-9 to TRBJ1-2; D gene ambiguous. The V gene lost 8 bases and the J gene lost 2 bases, with 6 bases spanning the gap. This CDR3 is 11 amino acids long. Germline CDR1 is SEHNR and CDR2 is FQNEAQ (reference sequence). The CDR3 nucleotides read TGTGCCAGCGGGCGAAACTATGGCTACACCTTC. Protein: CASGRNYGYTF.

The CDR3 DNA is TGTGCCAGCAGTGGCACAGGGTATGCCTACAATGAGCAGTTCTTC. Translation: CASSGTGYAYNEQFF. The chain has TRBV2 and TRBJ2-1; D perhaps matches TRBD1 (6 bases). CDR3 length: 15 residues. Looked up from germline, CDR1 is SNHLY and CDR2 is FYNNEI. V lost 4 bases to trimming and J lost 2 bases, with 12 bases between them.

This clone was detected only a few times. The chain has TRBV19 and TRBJ1-1; D gene ambiguous. Germline loops: CDR1 LNHDA, CDR2 SQIVND (reference sequence). This CDR3 has 14 amino acids. V dropped 8 bases and J dropped 1 base, with 14 bases sitting between them. The CDR3 bases are TGTGCCAGTGGCGGGGTAGCGGAGAACACTGAAGCTTTCTTT. Protein: CASGGVAENTEAFF.

CDR3 sequence (DNA): TGTGCCAGCAGCCCAACCCGGGAGGGATTCTACGAGCAGTACTTC. It translates to CASSPTREGFYEQYF. The gene calls are TRBV7-9 and TRBJ2-7; TRBD2 matches 8 bases. This CDR3 comprises 15 residues. Germline V gene data show CDR1 as SEHNR and CDR2 as FQNEAQ (reference sequence). The V and J ends lost 5 bases and 3 bases, in that order; junction bases with no gene match: 9. Full variable domain (rest looked up from reference TRBV7-9 and TRBJ2-7): DTGVSQNPRHKITKRGQNVTFRCDPISEHNRLYWYRQTLGQGPEFLTYFQNEAQLEKSRLLSDRFSAERPKGSFSTLEIQRTEQGDSAMYLCASSPTREGFYEQYFGPGTRLTVT.

The J gene is TRBJ2-5, the V gene TRBV9, with 10 bases matching TRBD2. The J segment lost 1 base and the V segment lost 0 bases, leaving 6 bases of the junction unmatched. The CDR3 totals 17 residues. Germline V gives CDR1 SGDLS, CDR2 YYNGEE. The CDR3 sequence: CASSVGELAGPQETQYF. CDR3 DNA: TGTGCCAGCAGCGTAGGAGAACTAGCGGGGCCCCAAGAGACCCAGTACTTC.

This rearrangement joins TRBV6-4 to TRBJ1-2; 9 bases agree with TRBD1. The CDR3 is 15 residues long. The germline V gene has CDR1 MRHNA and CDR2 SNTAGT. With V trimmed by 4 bases and J by 7 bases, 10 bases remained unmatched. The CDR3 DNA sequence: TGTGCCAGCAGTGCCACGGGACAGGGTAACGGTGGCTACACCTTC. It codes for CASSATGQGNGGYTF.

This clone was picked up one time. The V and J genes are TRBV29-1 and TRBJ2-1; D gene uncertain. Between the trimmed V and J ends, which lost 7 bases and 0 bases, there was a span of 7 bases. The CDR3 sequence is 12 residues long. The germline CDR1 and CDR2 sequences are SQVTM and ANQGSEA. As DNA, the CDR3 is TGCAGCGGGCAGTACTCCTACAATGAGCAGTTCTTC. Amino acid sequence: CSGQYSYNEQFF.

CDR3: CASSVEEFHTNYGYTF. CDR3 bases: TGTGCCAGCAGCGTAGAGGAGTTCCACACTAACTATGGCTACACCTTC. The chain carries TRBV9 and TRBJ1-2; D ambiguous. V shed 0 bases and J shed 0 bases, with 12 bases lying between them. Germline lookup yields CDR1 SGDLS and CDR2 YYNGEE. CDR3 length: 16 residues.

The gene calls are TRBV19 and TRBJ2-6; no clear D. Between the trimmed V and J ends, which lost 7 bases and 0 bases, there was a span of 10 bases. Germline V gives CDR1 LNHDA, CDR2 SQIVND (reference sequence). The CDR3 has 15 amino acids. CDR3 bases: TGTGCCAGTACGTTGCGGTACTCTGGGGCCAACGTCCTGACTTTC. The encoded protein is CASTLRYSGANVLTF.

This clone was observed once. The chain links TRBV6-1 to TRBJ2-5; 7 bases are a match to TRBD1. The assigned J gene may be wrong: the sequence end matches TRBJ2-7 better. The CDR3 runs to 15 residues. CDR1 MNHNS and CDR2 SASEGT come from the germline V gene. CDR3 in amino acids: CASSELYRGRHEQYF. The CDR3 nucleotides are TGTGCCAGCAGCGAGCTTTACAGGGGCCGACACGAGCAGTACTTC.

This rearrangement joins TRBV19 to TRBJ2-1, with 13 bases fitting TRBD2. The CDR3 has 16 residues. The trim removed 4 bases at V and 1 base at J, leaving 1 base unmatched. CDR1 is LNHDA, CDR2 SQIVND, per germline (reference sequence). CDR3 DNA: TGTGCCAGTAGTAGACTAGCGGGAGGATCCTACAATGAGCAGTTCTTC. This gives the protein CASSRLAGGSYNEQFF.

A few counts support this clone. This chain connects TRBV11-1 to TRBJ2-1, with 7 bases identical to TRBD2. The CDR3 contains 15 residues. The V gene end was trimmed by 5 bases and the J gene end by 6 bases; junction bases not matched to a gene: 10. CDR1 and CDR2 (germline): SGHAT, FQDESV (reference sequence). CDR3 residues: CASSPWQGGGNEQFF. DNA of the CDR3: TGTGCCAGCAGCCCGTGGCAGGGCGGGGGCAATGAGCAGTTCTTC.

V and J are TRBV7-2 and TRBJ1-4; tentative D call: TRBD1 (6 bases). This CDR3 comprises 15 residues. V was clipped by 4 bases and J by 5 bases, with 14 bases between them. The germline CDR1 and CDR2 sequences are SGHTA and FQGNSA. The CDR3 DNA reads TGTGCCAGCAGCTCGAGGACAGCGGAGAATGAAAAACTGTTTTTT. Protein: CASSSRTAENEKLFF.

This chain links TRBV19 with TRBJ2-7; no clear D. Germline CDR1 is LNHDA and CDR2 is SQIVND (reference sequence). The CDR3 has 15 residues. Trimming removed 3 bases from V and 6 bases from J, with 18 bases in between. This CDR3 reads CASSISAPGIGEQYF. The CDR3 DNA sequence: TGTGCCAGTAGTATCTCGGCGCCGGGTATCGGCGAGCAGTACTTC.

This chain connects TRBV30 to TRBJ1-2, with TRBD1 identical over 7 bases. Trimming took 2 bases from V and 3 from J; bases not matched to a gene: 3. The CDR3 covers 13 residues. Germline V gives CDR1 GTSNPN, CDR2 SVGIG (reference sequence). The chain's CDR3 is CAWSPGTDYGYTF. Written as DNA, the CDR3 is TGTGCCTGGAGTCCCGGGACAGACTATGGCTACACCTTC.

The V gene is TRBV18, the J gene TRBJ2-5, with 11 nucleotides matching TRBD2. Germline-derived CDR1 and CDR2 are KGHSH and LQKENI. The CDR3 extends over 16 amino acids. The junction had 5 bases not matched to a gene; V was cut back by 3 bases and J by 2 bases. This CDR3 is CASSPRLAGTQETQYF. CDR3 DNA sequence: TGTGCCAGCTCACCCAGACTAGCGGGGACACAAGAGACCCAGTACTTC.

The chain has TRBV5-1 and TRBJ1-2, with TRBD1 matching 7 bases. CDR1 and CDR2 (germline): SGHRS, YFSETQ. CDR3 length equals 12 residues. V lost 8 bases to trimming and J lost 3 bases; unmatched junction nucleotides: 4. CDR3 nucleotide sequence: TGCGCCAGTAGGGGGACAGACTATGGCTACACCTTC. Translating gives CASRGTDYGYTF.

This chain connects TRBV5-4 to TRBJ2-5; possible D gene TRBD1, 6 bases. The germline V gene encodes CDR1 SGHNT and CDR2 YYREEE (reference sequence). The germline V and J ends were trimmed by 2 bases and 7 bases, with 12 bases remaining between them. The CDR3 totals 13 residues. CDR3 DNA: TGTGCCAGCAGCTTCATGGGGGCCGGGACCCAGTACTTC. The encoded protein is CASSFMGAGTQYF.

This chain connects TRBV11-2 to TRBJ1-6, with 9 nucleotides matching TRBD1. The V segment lost 3 bases and the J segment 12 bases; nucleotides outside the gene matches: 6. This CDR3 contains 14 residues. Germline CDR1 SGHAT, CDR2 FQNNGV. CDR3 region: CASSFPGQGLPLHF. The CDR3 DNA follows: TGTGCCAGCAGCTTCCCGGGACAGGGATTACCCCTCCACTTT.

J is TRBJ1-5 and V is TRBV6-7; no clear D. TRBV6-7 belongs to the ORF category, with a function that is uncertain. Trimming stripped 6 bases from V and 2 bases from J, with 8 bases between. The CDR3 loop spans 13 amino acids. CDR3 sequence reads: CASREDCNQPQHF. As DNA, the CDR3 is TGTGCCAGCAGGGAGGATTGCAATCAGCCCCAGCATTTT.

The V call is TRBV7-9, the J call TRBJ1-2, with 10 bases matching TRBD1. Germline V CDR1 and CDR2: SEHNR, FQNEAQ (reference sequence). V dropped 3 bases and J dropped 8; count of bases not matched to a gene: 6. The CDR3 runs to 14 residues. CDR3 DNA sequence: TGTGCCAGCAGCTTTCGACAGGGGGCTGAAGGCTACACCTTC. The encoded protein is CASSFRQGAEGYTF.

This chain joins TRBV5-1 and TRBJ2-5; D is unclear. The germline V and J ends were trimmed by 0 bases and 2 bases, with 8 bases remaining between them. The CDR3 consists of 14 residues. Germline V gives CDR1 SGHRS, CDR2 YFSETQ. CDR3 in amino acids: CASSLGRIQETQYF. CDR3 sequence (DNA): TGCGCCAGCAGCTTGGGCAGGATACAAGAGACCCAGTACTTC.

The chain is built from TRBV11-2 and TRBJ1-2; D is undetermined. Germline values: CDR1 SGHAT, CDR2 FQNNGV. The CDR3 loop spans 15 amino acids. Trimming removed 5 bases at V and 0 bases at J, with 13 bases between. Here the CDR3 reads CASSPGSSTNYGYTF. The CDR3 DNA is TGTGCCAGCAGCCCCGGGAGCTCCACTAACTATGGCTACACCTTC.

V is TRBV7-8 and J is TRBJ2-3, with 8 positions matching TRBD1. CDR1 SGHVS and CDR2 FQNEAQ come from the germline V gene. J lost 0 bases, V lost 5 bases, and 7 bases had no gene match. CDR3 length: 16 amino acids. CDR3 in DNA: TGTGCCAGCAGCCCGTGGACAGGGCATAGCACAGATACGCAGTATTTT. This codes for CASSPWTGHSTDTQYF.

This clone was counted only a few times. V gene TRBV6-6 combines with J gene TRBJ2-7, with 11 positions matching TRBD2. CDR1 and CDR2 from the germline V gene are MNHNY and SVGAGI (reference sequence). The CDR3 length is 16 residues. V shed 4 bases and J 7 bases; nucleotides not matched to a gene: 12. In DNA, the CDR3 is TGTGCCAGCAGTTTCATAGCGGGAGGGAAGAATTTAGAGCAGTACTTC. It codes for CASSFIAGGKNLEQYF.

J is TRBJ2-5 and V is TRBV9, with 11 positions matching TRBD2. After removal of 5 bases from V and 4 bases from J, the junction contained 7 bases not matched to a gene. The CDR3 is 15 residues long. From germline, CDR1 is SGDLS and CDR2 YYNGEE. The CDR3 DNA is TGTGCCAGCAGTACCGGGACTAGCGGTAGAGAGACCCAGTACTTC. Its protein is CASSTGTSGRETQYF.